This T cell receptor (beta chain) was sequenced in a study of kidney transplant recipient with SARS-CoV-2 infection (dated by TCRdb to the early 2020s). The CDR3 is 13 residues long, counting both termini. Of the read, only the CDR3 DNA is kept; its 39 bases are in frame from base 1. The junction carries 16 bases between V and J, which are trimmed by 7 bases and 6 bases respectively. CDR1 and CDR2 were assigned from the germline V gene (reference sequence) as MNHNY and SVGAGI. Sequencing was performed on an Illumina MiSeq. Profiling of the peripheral T cell repertoire targeted human TCRbeta genes. Concerning the study's data processing: To account for variability over time, differences in clonotype abundance were tested using beta-binomial modelling. Clonotypes that had expanded were screened against the ImmuneCODE reference database of SARS-CoV-2-associated TCRs and mapped onto regions of the viral genome. Additional repertoire analyses were carried out for TRBV gene usage, CDR3 length, CDR3 amino acid overlap between time points, clonotype abundance distributions and Jaccard similarity. In-frame beta chains were kept once TCRdb had trimmed the public reads at Q25 with fastp and called clones with MiXCR. Rows with a matching CDR3 protein are joined into one entry that keeps the most common DNA and genes. These V and J calls derive from TCRdb rather than the authors' analysis. This sample gives 200,000 to 300,000 distinct CDR3 sequences in total; 25% to 30% of them show up just once. 6% to 8.5% of the sample comes from the top ten.

The sample's time point, from its label and the paper: pre-pandemic baseline sample and day 111 after first positive SARS-CoV-2 test. The table lists this clonotype with a count of one. What this receptor recognizes is not known. Being one base from a much bigger clone, this may be a read error. The CDR3 does not end in the conserved phenylalanine or tryptophan, so this is likely a read error. Sequences were derived from a blood sample, sampled at baseline and on day 111 from a kidney transplant recipient. The origin of this receptor is a male patient between 25 and 39 years old who had COVID-19 and was a kidney transplant recipient. Post transplant, some T cells may arise from the graft donor. Recombination joined TRBV6-6 with TRBJ2-7, with the D segment possibly TRBD1 or TRBD2, each aligning over 5 bases. CDR3 sequence: CASTSGAAGEQYL. The DNA sequence is as follows: TGTGCCAGCACCTCCGGGGCTGCGGGCGAGCAGTACTTA.